This T cell receptor (beta chain) was captured by sequencing in a study of blood T cell repertoires in COVID-19. This CDR3 region has 17 residues. Trimming shortened V by 1 base and J by 4 bases, and 17 bases separated the two germline ends. Germline-derived CDR1 and CDR2 are SEHNR and FQNEAQ (reference sequence). Libraries were prepared by immunoSEQ multiplex PCR; TCRdb keeps only in-frame clonotypes and omits some of them. Here the sample spans around 190,000 clones, approximately 90% being singletons. The genes are TRBV7-9 and TRBJ1-3; a possible D gene is TRBD1 (5 bases). This receptor was identified in a man aged 45 to 65 with COVID-19, enrolled during active disease. Sequencing input: peripheral blood. The CDR3 region has the DNA TGTGCCAGCAGCTTAGGGTTCGGCAGGGTCTCGGGAAACACCATATATTTT. This codes for CASSLGFGRVSGNTIYF.